The entry that follows covers one T cell receptor (beta chain) sequence. The data belong to a study of technical replicates of blood from a few donors. Repertoires were generated with immunoSEQ multiplex PCR, while TCRdb's copy carries only in-frame clones and drops some. The sample gives 85,000 or so clones, approximately 95% of which show up once; less than 0.3% is in the top ten. V was shortened by 6 bases and J by 1 base, with 9 bases between the two germline ends. Germline CDR1 and CDR2: MNHEY and SVGAGI. CDR3 length equals 13 residues. The source material was T cells isolated from PBMCs. This clonotype was obtained from a human donor in good health. The gene calls are TRBV6-5 and TRBJ1-1; D uncertain. Written as DNA, the CDR3 is TGTGCCAGCAGGCGAGTGAGGAACACTGAAGCTTTCTTT. Protein product: CASRRVRNTEAFF.